The rows below give T cell receptor beta chains drawn from one sample of a study of naive and memory T cell subsets. One entry per CDR3 protein, called by TCRdb with MiXCR from the UMI-ligation and nested PCR reads. The sample includes roughly 100,000 distinct CDR3 sequences, around 11% of them seen just once. Source material: naive CD4+ T cells from blood. These receptors were taken from a human donor in good health. Both conserved end residues are part of each CDR3. D genes are given only for firm matches. Clone size is given for some rows only: seen once, a few or many times, or a class if the clone is expanded.

>TRBV5-6|-|TRBJ2-7|-
TGTGCCAGCAGCACGGACAGCTACGAGCAGTACTTC
CASSTDSYEQYF
>TRBV24-1|TRBD1|TRBJ2-1|many
TGTGCCACCAGAGCCCAGGGGGACGGTTCCTACAATGAGCAGTTCTTC
CATRAQGDGSYNEQFF
>TRBV14|TRBD2|TRBJ2-1|many
TGTGCCAGCAGCCAAGATCTGGGACTAGGATACAATGAGCAGTTCTTC
CASSQDLGLGYNEQFF
>TRBV6-2/TRBV6-3|TRBD2|TRBJ2-1|many
TGTGCCAGCAGTGCAGGACTAGCGGGGGGCGATGAGCAGTTCTTC
CASSAGLAGGDEQFF
>TRBV6-2/TRBV6-3|TRBD2|TRBJ2-7|many
TGTGCCAGCAGCCGGACTAGTAACGAGCAGTACTTC
CASSRTSNEQYF
>TRBV20-1|-|TRBJ2-1|few
TGCAGTGCTAGAGGAACGGCCCAGGGGTACAATGAGCAGTTCTTC
CSARGTAQGYNEQFF
>TRBV6-6|-|TRBJ1-6|few
TGTGCCAGCACCGAACCACGCGGAGCCTCCTATAATTCACCCCTCCACTTT
CASTEPRGASYNSPLHF
>TRBV20-1|-|TRBJ2-7|-
TGCAGTGCTAGAGATCAGGCCGGGTCCTACGAGCAGTACTTC
CSARDQAGSYEQYF
>TRBV3-1|-|TRBJ2-3|few
TGTGCCAGCACCCCCCGGGGGCGCACAGATACGCAGTATTTT
CASTPRGRTDTQYF
>TRBV4-1|-|TRBJ1-1|-
TGCGCCAGCAGCCAAGATCTAAGGGGCACTGAAGCTTTCTTT
CASSQDLRGTEAFF
>TRBV6-2/TRBV6-3|-|TRBJ2-2|-
TGTGCCAGCAGTTACAAGACAGCGAACACCGGGGAGCTGTTTTTT
CASSYKTANTGELFF
>TRBV20-1|-|TRBJ1-4|few
TGCAGTGCCCTTCCTTTTGCTGGGAATAATGAAAAACTGTTTTTT
CSALPFAGNNEKLFF
>TRBV6-2/TRBV6-3|TRBD2|TRBJ2-1|-
TGTGCCAGCAGTTCAACGGGAGGCTACTACAATGAGCAGTTCTTC
CASSSTGGYYNEQFF
>TRBV27|-|TRBJ1-1|few
TGTGCCAGCAGTCGAACCCTAGGGGGAGGGGGCACTGAAGCTTTCTTT
CASSRTLGGGGTEAFF
>TRBV12-3/TRBV12-4|-|TRBJ1-2|-
TGTGCCAGCAGTTTAACTGCGGCTAACTATGGCTACACCTTC
CASSLTAANYGYTF
>TRBV5-1|TRBD1|TRBJ2-1|many
TGCGCCAGCTTTACCCAGACAGGGGCGGATGAGCAGTTCTTC
CASFTQTGADEQFF
>TRBV12-3/TRBV12-4|-|TRBJ2-7|-
TGTGCCAGCACCCCGAGGCGGTCCTACGAGCAGTACTTC
CASTPRRSYEQYF
>TRBV6-2/TRBV6-3|-|TRBJ1-5|many
TGTGCCAGCAGTTACCGGGACGGTATAGTGCAGCCCCAGCATTTT
CASSYRDGIVQPQHF
>TRBV12-3/TRBV12-4|-|TRBJ1-2|-
TGTGCCAGCAGTTTAGGACAGCTAGCTAACTATGGCTACACCTTC
CASSLGQLANYGYTF
>TRBV29-1|-|TRBJ2-2|-
TGCAGCGTAAAGCCTCAGGGTGCGAGGGCCGGGGAGCTGTTTTTT
CSVKPQGARAGELFF
>TRBV14|-|TRBJ2-7|many
TGTGCCAGCAGCCAAGACCGGGTAAGCTACGAGCAGTACTTC
CASSQDRVSYEQYF
>TRBV24-1|-|TRBJ2-3|many
TGTGCCACCAGTGAAGCAGGGAGAGATACGCAGTATTTT
CATSEAGRDTQYF
>TRBV10-3|-|TRBJ2-1|few
TGTGCCATCAGTGAAGATGTGCGGTATGAGCAGTTCTTC
CAISEDVRYEQFF
>TRBV10-3|TRBD1|TRBJ2-1|few
TGTGCCATCAGCCAGAGGACAGGGAGCTCCTACAATGAGCAGTTCTTC
CAISQRTGSSYNEQFF
>TRBV27|TRBD1|TRBJ2-5|-
TGTGCCAGCAGTTCAACCGCGGCACAAAGAGGATTAACAGGGGCCTGGAAGACCCAGTACTTC
CASSSTAAQRGLTGAWKTQYF
>TRBV6-2/TRBV6-3|-|TRBJ2-1|-
TGTGCCAGCAGTTACTCGTTTTTGGGTGAGCAGTTCTTC
CASSYSFLGEQFF